A selection of T cell receptor beta chains follows, all from one sample in a study of blood T cell repertoires in COVID-19. Sequenced by immunoSEQ multiplex PCR; TCRdb stores in-frame clones only, minus some. The table lists 150,000 to 200,000 clones, roughly 87% of them singletons. Specimen: PBMCs or T cells enriched from blood (not recorded which). Receptors were obtained from a woman younger than 45 who had recovered from COVID-19. CDR3s include the opening cysteine and the closing phenylalanine or tryptophan.

>TRBJ1-6|TRBV25-1
CASSERGQINSPLHF
>TRBJ1-4|TRBV14
CASSQNNAHITTNEKLFF
>TRBJ2-3|TRBV24-1
CATSGMGQGRSDTQYF
>TRBJ1-1|TRBV5-1
CASSQGGRNTEAFF
>TRBJ2-7|TRBV19
CASSIRTVTTYEQYF
>TRBJ1-5|TRBV19
CASSIEGLGAQPQHF
>TRBJ1-2|TRBV27
CASSLLGNYGYTF
>TRBJ2-2|TRBV4-2
CASSQGEFPNTGELFF
>TRBJ2-5|TRBV10-3
CAISRTDQETQYF
>TRBJ2-7|TRBV19
CASQPGQGRVQYF
>TRBJ1-2|TRBV21-1
CASIIRTGTSYGYTF
>TRBJ1-5|TRBV19
CASSIGPSGNQPQHF
>TRBJ2-5|TRBV11-3
CASSPLGLAGEETQYF
>TRBJ1-5|TRBV6-5
CASRRDRVQPQHF
>TRBJ2-1|TRBV6-2/TRBV6-3
CASSYGSSYNEQFF
>TRBJ1-2|TRBV4-2
CASSQDMDRGPGYTF
>TRBJ1-2|TRBV29-1
CSVYDRGGGYTF
>TRBJ1-3|TRBV5-6
CASSFTGARGNTIYF
>TRBJ1-2|TRBV18
CASSPSADNYGYTF
>TRBJ1-1|TRBV15
CATSRQTGGGEAFF
>TRBJ2-4|TRBV3-1/TRBV3-2
CASSQPGQKNIQYF
>TRBJ2-7|TRBV6-5
CASKQPSGTSYEQYF
>TRBJ2-7|TRBV14
CASSPGTSRNEQYF
>TRBJ1-1|TRBV6-2/TRBV6-3
CASSYGTDTNTEAFF
>TRBJ1-6|TRBV5-1
CASSPGHYNSPLHF
>TRBJ1-1|TRBV7-9
CPMKQGVAEAFF
>TRBJ1-1|TRBV19
CASTRRGQGNTEAFF
>TRBJ2-5|TRBV6-2/TRBV6-3
CASSYRGTQYF
>TRBJ1-4|TRBV9
CASSPDGARGGKLFF
>TRBJ1-2|TRBV7-3
CASSLTSAGPDGYTF
>TRBJ1-2|TRBV12-3/TRBV12-4
CASSSPRAYGYTF
>TRBJ2-2|TRBV9
CASSTTGTLGAGELFF
>TRBJ2-5|TRBV7-9
CASSPNLDGGTQYF
>TRBJ2-1|TRBV25-1
CASTTPHNEQFF
>TRBJ2-5|TRBV5-1
CASSWQGRQETQYF
>TRBJ2-1|TRBV5-5
CASSLVLAGVDEQFF
>TRBJ2-3|TRBV7-8
CASSLDRSPGTQYF
>TRBJ1-2|TRBV27
CASSVARDRDGYTF
>TRBJ1-2|TRBV2
CASSRQGAGYTF
>TRBJ1-1|TRBV4-2
CASSQDVTGRGVNTEAFF
>TRBJ1-2|TRBV7-9
CASSDNRDNPLRNYGYTF
>TRBJ2-7|TRBV6-2/TRBV6-3
CASSLVSPGLAGPLSSYEQYF
>TRBJ2-2|TRBV9
CASSDTGTSGRALGELFF
>TRBJ1-5|TRBV7-9
CASSLLDQPQHF
>TRBJ1-4|TRBV5-5
CASSLWTGDEKLFF
>TRBJ1-1|TRBV18
CASSLKTEGAMNTEAFF
>TRBJ2-7|TRBV7-9
CASSGRTSGTGTQYEQYF
>TRBJ2-7|TRBV5-1
CASSWRPEGEQYF
>TRBJ1-1|TRBV10-1
CARSEGPTGAFF
>TRBJ1-6|TRBV7-3
CASSLNGGSYSPLHF
>TRBJ2-1|TRBV7-6
CASSLGTVTYNEQFF
>TRBJ2-4|TRBV19
CASSPRSGSIQYF
>TRBJ1-1|TRBV11-2
CASSSRWGADTEAFF
>TRBJ1-4|TRBV7-8
CASRPTSTNEKLFF